Listed below are T cell receptor beta chains from one sample, sequenced in a study of PD-1 blockade in classical Hodgkin lymphoma. Produced via immunoSEQ multiplex PCR; TCRdb's table is partial and in-frame only. The sample shows 7,000 or so clones, 50% to 75% of them seen only once. Sample: CD8+ T cells from blood, taken before the fourth cycle of nivolumab. The source is a human donor with classical Hodgkin lymphoma. Both conserved end residues are part of each CDR3.

V gene	J gene	CDR3 protein
TRBV4-1	TRBJ2-7	CASSPSGTSSGEQYF
TRBV28	TRBJ2-7	CASSLFGLAGGEQYF
TRBV4-1	TRBJ2-1	CASSQASSGSREQFF
TRBV19	TRBJ1-5	CASSIVSGGGQPQHF
TRBV6-1	TRBJ2-7	CASSLGATRREQYF
TRBV5-3	TRBJ2-1	CARSQRGGRNSYNEQFF
TRBV6-1	TRBJ1-2	CASSETHLNYGYTF
TRBV28	TRBJ2-1	CASSWVRASGIDDLELVNEQFF
TRBV7-2	TRBJ2-7	CASSGTSGRNNEQYF
TRBV9	TRBJ1-4	CASSVDPIGATNEKLFF
TRBV10-2	TRBJ2-1	CATREGSVGYEQFF
TRBV7-6	TRBJ1-4	CASSFGVATNEKLFF
TRBV6-1	TRBJ2-2	CASSEVETGLTGELFF
TRBV29-1	TRBJ2-7	CSVEGQGGAEQYF
TRBV4-1	TRBJ2-3	CASSQRGVVTQYF
TRBV27	TRBJ2-7	CASSFIDRNYEQYF
TRBV2	TRBJ2-3	CARDTLAGGTDTQYF